Following are 14 T cell receptor beta chains from one sample sequenced in a study of T cells in Graves' hyperthyroidism and ophthalmopathy. RNA transcripts yielded amplified TCR beta CDR3 regions. Initially, a first-round RT-PCR of the TCR CDR3 employed the HTBI primer set. From the multiplex PCR reads, TCRdb called clonotypes with MiXCR, one entry per CDR3 protein. The sample shows fewer than 450,000 distinct CDR3 sequences, roughly 13% of them seen only once. Material for sequencing was blood. These TCRs come from a man between 45 and 60 years old with Graves' ophthalmopathy.

This clonotype turned up a few times. The gene calls are TRBV12-3 or TRBV12-4 and TRBJ2-7; TRBD2 matches 7 bases. The CDR3 extends over 14 amino acids. The junction had 11 bases not matched to a gene; V was cut back by 5 bases and J by 7 bases. CDR3 loop: CASSTWGGGGEQYF. In DNA form, the CDR3 reads TGTGCCAGCAGTACATGGGGGGGGGGGGGGGAGCAGTACTTC.

The chain links TRBV24-1 to TRBJ2-1; D is possibly TRBD2 (6 bases). The CDR3 sequence is 18 residues long. CDR1 and CDR2 (germline): KGHDR, SFDVKD. V lost 1 base and J 5 bases, leaving 20 bases between the germline ends. The CDR3 DNA follows: TGTGCCACCAGTGATTTTTTCCCTGTGGCGGGAAGAAACAATGAGCAGTTCTTC. It codes for CATSDFFPVAGRNNEQFF.

This clonotype was observed many times. The chain carries TRBV19 and TRBJ2-1, with 12 positions matching TRBD2. CDR1 and CDR2 (germline): LNHDA, SQIVND (reference sequence). The junction had 6 bases not matched to a gene; V was cut back by 3 bases and J by 9 bases. The CDR3 is 15 amino acids. The CDR3, as DNA: TGTGCCAGTAGTATTCTAGCGGGAGGGCCAGTTGAGCAGTTCTTC. Encoded protein: CASSILAGGPVEQFF. Full variable domain (remainder filled in from reference TRBV19 and TRBJ2-1): DGGITQSPKYLFRKEGQNVTLSCEQNLNHDAMYWYRQDPGQGLRLIYYSQIVNDFQKGDIAEGYSVSREKKESFPLTVTSAQKNPTAFYLCASSILAGGPVEQFFGPGTRLTVL.

This chain connects TRBV27 to TRBJ2-7, with 8 bases aligning to TRBD1. V lost 8 bases to trimming and J lost 2 bases; unmatched junction nucleotides: 11. Germline assignment: CDR1 MNHEY and CDR2 SMNVEV (reference sequence). The CDR3 runs 15 residues. For the CDR3, the DNA is TGTGCCAGCGGGTTAGGGACAGGAGCAACCTACGAGCAGTACTTC. Translation gives CASGLGTGATYEQYF.

Many counts were recorded for this clonotype. V usage is TRBV11-3 and J usage is TRBJ2-1; 13 bases agree with TRBD2. The germline CDR1 and CDR2 sequences are SGHNT and YENEEA. The CDR3 contains 15 residues. The V segment lost 4 bases and the J segment 6 bases; nucleotides outside the gene matches: 3. In DNA form, the CDR3 reads TGTGCCAGCAGCTCGGGGACTAGCGGGACCAATGAGCAGTTCTTC. Translation gives CASSSGTSGTNEQFF.

V usage is TRBV7-2 and J usage is TRBJ2-7; 12 bases are shared with TRBD2. The V segment lost 4 bases and the J segment 5 bases; nucleotides outside the gene matches: 6. CDR1 is SGHTA, CDR2 FQGNSA, per germline. The CDR3 covers 15 residues. CDR3 bases: TGTGCCAGCAGCTCCTGGACTAGCGGGACTGACGAGCAGTACTTC. Protein sequence: CASSSWTSGTDEQYF.

This clonotype was seen at least ten times. This chain uses TRBV11-2 with TRBJ1-5; D is undetermined. V was cut by 5 bases and J by 6 bases, with 11 bases left in between. Per germline, CDR1 SGHAT and CDR2 FQNNGV. The CDR3 is made up of 13 amino acids. CDR3 in DNA: TGTGCCAGCAGCCCCTCGGGAGTTCAGCCCCAGCATTTT. It encodes CASSPSGVQPQHF.

This clonotype occurred a few times. V is TRBV20-1 and J is TRBJ1-2; a weak D match, TRBD1 (5 bases). The V end lost 3 bases, the J end lost 4 bases, and 15 bases lay between the germline ends. The CDR3 sequence is 14 residues long. Germline values: CDR1 DFQATT, CDR2 SNEGSKA (reference sequence). The CDR3 DNA reads as TGCAGTGCTAGGGGGGGAGCCGGGGGCTATGGCTACACCTTC. Translating it yields CSARGGAGGYGYTF.

This clonotype was seen more than once but under ten times. J is TRBJ2-1 and V is TRBV20-1; a possible D gene is TRBD2 (6 bases). This CDR3 comprises 14 residues. Germline lookup yields CDR1 DFQATT and CDR2 SNEGSKA (reference sequence). Trimming left V 3 bases short and J 7 bases short, with 16 bases between. CDR3 region: CSASGYGTPNEQFF. The CDR3, as DNA: TGCAGTGCTAGTGGATACGGGACTCCAAATGAGCAGTTCTTC.

As regards this clonotype: This may arise from a read error, as a much more abundant clone is one base away. The gene calls are TRBV9 and TRBJ2-3, with TRBD2 matching over 8 bases. Losses at the gene ends were 3 bases for V and 2 bases for J; bases not matched to a gene: 5. Germline loops: CDR1 SGDLS, CDR2 YYNGEE. CDR3 length equals 15 residues. CDR3 in amino acids: CASSGSGSSTDTQYF. In DNA, the CDR3 is TGTGCCAGCAGCGGAAGCGGGAGCTCCACAGATACGCAGTATTTT.

V usage is TRBV30 and J usage is TRBJ1-3; no definite D call. Germline V gene data show CDR1 as GTSNPN and CDR2 as SVGIG (reference sequence). Trimming took off 0 bases at V and 6 bases at J, with 15 bases between the two ends. This CDR3 contains 15 residues. CDR3 loop: CAWSVQRININTIYF. Written as DNA, the CDR3 is TGTGCCTGGAGTGTACAAAGGATAAATATAAACACCATATATTTT.

V gene TRBV7-9 combines with J gene TRBJ2-3; 7 positions match TRBD1. Germline CDR1 and CDR2: SEHNR and FQNEAQ (reference sequence). V dropped 7 bases and J dropped 0; count of bases not matched to a gene: 19. CDR3 length: 19 residues. DNA of the CDR3: TGTGCCAGCACCATACCACGGACAGGTTCTCGCCTTAGCACAGATACGCAGTATTTT. Its translation: CASTIPRTGSRLSTDTQYF.

This clonotype was observed a few times. At one end, the junction sequence differs from germline, possibly due to a read error. This chain's CDR3 is CACSPGTGSGTEAFF. The CDR3 DNA reads TGTGCCTGCAGCCCTGGGACAGGGTCGGGCACTGAAGCTTTCTTT. The V and J genes are TRBV5-4 and TRBJ1-1; 9 positions match TRBD1. In germline, CDR1 is SGHNT, CDR2 YYREEE (reference sequence). This CDR3 comprises 15 residues.

This clonotype was counted many times. The chain recombines TRBV7-2 with TRBJ2-7, with a weak D call TRBD2 (6 bases). Germline V lookup: CDR1 SGHTA, CDR2 FQGNSA. The CDR3 runs 13 residues. Trimming removed 4 bases at V and 6 bases at J, with 13 bases between. The CDR3 sequence is CASSSLTSAEQYF. The CDR3 region has the DNA TGTGCCAGCAGCTCCCTGACTAGTGCCGAGCAGTACTTC.